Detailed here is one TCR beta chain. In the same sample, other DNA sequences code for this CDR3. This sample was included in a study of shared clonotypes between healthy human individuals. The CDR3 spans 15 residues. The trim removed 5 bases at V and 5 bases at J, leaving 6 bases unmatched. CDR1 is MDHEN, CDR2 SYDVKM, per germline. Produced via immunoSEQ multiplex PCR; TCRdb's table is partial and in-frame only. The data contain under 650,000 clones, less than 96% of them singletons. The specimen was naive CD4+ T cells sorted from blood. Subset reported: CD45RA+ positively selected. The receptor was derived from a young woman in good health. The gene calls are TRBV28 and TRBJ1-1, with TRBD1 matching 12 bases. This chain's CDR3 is CASSPGTGGRTEAFF. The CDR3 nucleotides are TGTGCCAGCAGTCCGGGGACAGGGGGCAGAACTGAAGCTTTCTTT.